The 6 T cell receptor beta chains presented below share a single source sample, sequenced in a study of cytomegalovirus exposure and HLA in healthy donors (dated by TCRdb to 2016 to 2017). Library generation was performed with the immunoSEQ multiplex PCR assay. A mixture of 60 forward primers for TCR Vbeta segments and 13 reverse primers for TCR Jbeta segments was used in the multiplex PCR. What TCRdb holds here is the immuneACCESS table cut down to in-frame rearrangements. Part of the clones is not present; checked against another copy, under half of the missing clones reflect an unresolved V gene, and the others are unexplained. In all, the sample holds under 200,000 clones, and 12% of those were seen once. The ten largest clones add up to under 10% of the sample. Sequenced input: PBMCs. The receptors derive from a man aged 50 to 59 in good health and CMV-seropositive.

This chain joins TRBV15 and TRBJ2-4, with D unresolved. CDR3 size: 11 residues. Germline loops: CDR1 LNHNV, CDR2 YYDKDF (reference sequence). The V end was cut by 0 bases, the J end by 9 bases, with 3 bases between. The CDR3 region is CATSRDIIQYF. In nucleotides, the CDR3 is TGTGCCACCAGCAGAGATATCATTCAGTACTTC.

There are a few counts of this clone. The CDR3 DNA reads TGCGCCAGCAGCTTGCCCCGGGACACCCACTACGAGCAGTACTTC. Its translation: CASSLPRDTHYEQYF. The rearrangement joins TRBV5-1 to TRBJ2-7, with D tentatively TRBD1 (6 bases). Germline V CDR1 and CDR2: SGHRS, YFSETQ. V lost 1 base and J 3 bases, leaving 14 bases between the germline ends. This CDR3 region has 15 residues.

This clone was counted only a few times. The chain combines TRBV5-1 with TRBJ2-5, with 15 bases lining up with TRBD2. Trimming at V came to 4 bases and at J to 5 bases, leaving 6 bases not matched to a gene. The CDR3 has 16 residues. Per the germline V gene, CDR1 is SGHRS and CDR2 is YFSETQ. CDR3 DNA sequence: TGCGCCAGCAGCAGACGGACTAGCGGGGGGGAGGAGACCCAGTACTTC. Encoded protein: CASSRRTSGGEETQYF.

This rearrangement joins TRBV10-1 to TRBJ2-1; TRBD1 matches 10 bases. The J segment lost 6 bases and the V segment lost 3 bases, leaving 5 bases of the junction unmatched. Per the germline V gene, CDR1 is WNHNN and CDR2 is SYGVQD (reference sequence). This CDR3 is 15 amino acids long. For the CDR3, the DNA is TGCGCCAGCAGTGACCTGGGACAGGGGTTCAATGAGCAGTTCTTC. Its protein is CASSDLGQGFNEQFF.

This clone has just a few counts. This chain joins TRBV19 and TRBJ2-2, with TRBD2 identical over 9 bases. V gave up 7 bases and J gave up 1 base; unmatched junction bases: 7. CDR1 is LNHDA, CDR2 SQIVND, per germline (reference sequence). This CDR3 has 16 residues. The CDR3 loop is CASTLGSGGNTGELFF. CDR3 sequence (DNA): TGTGCCAGTACTTTAGGTAGCGGGGGGAACACCGGGGAGCTGTTTTTT.

This clone has a handful of counts. Germline and junction disagree at one end, which may indicate a read error. V is TRBV7-7 and J is TRBJ2-1; a possible D gene is TRBD2 (6 bases). The CDR3 length is 13 residues. Germline V gene sequence: CDR1 SSHAT, CDR2 FNYEAQ (reference sequence). Here the CDR3 DNA reads TGTGCTAGCAGCTCCAGCGGGTGGGGCGAGCAGTTCTTC. Amino acids: CASSSSGWGEQFF. Combining the CDR3 with reference TRBV7-7 and TRBJ2-1 gives the whole variable domain GAGVSQSPRYKVTKRGQDVTLRCDPISSHATLYWYQQALGQGPEFLTYFNYEAQPDKSGLPSDRFSAERPEGSISTLTIQRTEQRDSAMYRCASSSSGWGEQFFGPGTRLTVL.